This T cell receptor beta chain stems from a study of blood T cells in healthy people across ages (dated by TCRdb to between 2014 and 2017). Background on the whole study: In model experiments, template switching captured about one uniquely barcoded TCR beta cDNA molecule for every two T cells. Using deep sequencing normalized with unique cDNA molecular identifiers, the study measured how TCR beta repertoire diversity changes with age. The donors were split into four age groups: young (average 16 years), middle-aged (over 35), aged (roughly 60) and long-lived (approximately 89). To avoid experimental bias, donors of different ages were spread randomly across the sequencing lanes. The study analyzed two additional independent replicas of 1 million unique cDNA reads from the same blood draw for two donors, one aged 18 to 30 and one aged 80 or older.

Systemically healthy Caucasian individuals from Russia, roughly 40 in total and aged roughly 6 to 90 years, were included as donors. Around 10 milliliters of peripheral blood were collected from each donor into EDTA-treated Vacutainer tubes. Ficoll-Paque density-gradient centrifugation was used to isolate PBMCs, with at least 6.5 million obtained per sample. Trizol reagent was used to extract total RNA from PBMCs, with at least 5 micrograms per sample. For every donor, an aliquot of PBMCs went through flow cytometry to measure the percentages of naive CD45RAhigh/CD27high T cells. Including cysteine and phenylalanine, the CDR3 has 16 amino acids. The read is trimmed to its CDR3 DNA, 48 bases read in frame from base 1. Clipping removes 1 base from V and 3 bases from J, with 7 as the unmatched junction base count. Via the germline V gene, CDR1 is SGHTA and CDR2 FQGNSA. Study-level results and caveats: A strong correlation was found between observed TCR beta diversity and the percentage of naive T cells measured by flow cytometry. Because donor CMV infection status was unknown, age-related changes in expanded clonotypes were potentially confounded. Estimates of total diversity based on one million sequenced T cells were regarded as lower bounds and as underestimates. Conclusive comparison of naive and antigen-experienced compartments was prevented by the profiling of bulk unsorted PBMCs. Compared with the aged group, the long-lived group had more naive CD4+ T cells, fewer expanded clones and increased TCR diversity, a pattern suggesting age selection. As age increased, observed TCR beta diversity per million T cells dropped in a roughly linear way, and a significant reduction was already evident by age roughly 40.

With respect to this clonotype: The antigen it recognizes is unknown. Within one base of it there is no much larger clone, and no base qualities were kept.

Library creation used 5' RACE. The second PCR ran for roughly 7 to 12 cycles and used a J-beta primer mix along with a sample-barcoded 5' primer. A unique molecular identifier was introduced onto each TCR beta cDNA molecule by a template-switch 5' adaptor carrying 12 random nucleotides. Each sample yielded at least 2.5 million CDR3-containing paired-end reads. The Mint cDNA synthesis kit, primed by a TRBC-specific oligonucleotide, was used to synthesize first-strand cDNA from all RNA. Following uracil-DNA glycosylase treatment, a first 18-cycle PCR with universal primers M1SS and BC2_uni_R was performed on all cDNA. Per the original workflow: For normalization, 1 million high-quality reads were randomly selected from each sample, with every read carrying a distinct molecular identifier. Reads sharing molecular identifiers were discarded rather than binned into consensus sequences. MiTCR, set to a Q25 quality threshold and the strictest error-elimination algorithm, was used for CDR3 identification, clonotype clustering and error correction. Lower-bound total TCR beta diversity was estimated with a nonparametric unseen species model using Euler transformation. The public sequencing data were trimmed at Q25 with fastp and processed into clonotypes with MiXCR by TCRdb, which kept only in-frame beta chains. Identical CDR3 protein sequences are pooled into one entry, listed with their most common genes and DNA. The V and J calls were not made by the authors but by TCRdb's processing. The sample records 1.8 million or so distinct CDR3 sequences, about two fifths of which are singletons. Roughly 23% of the sample belongs to the ten largest clones.

The source material was blood. This TCR was sampled from a human donor in good health. The chain is assembled from TRBV7-2 and TRBJ1-1; 8 nucleotides in the junction match TRBD1. DNA sequence: TGTGCCAGCAGCTTAGGAGGGGACAGGATTGACACTGAAGCTTTCTTT. Translated, it reads CASSLGGDRIDTEAFF. The entire variable domain, with the stretches around the CDR3 drawn from the reference TRBV7-2 and TRBJ1-1 proteins, is GAGVSQSPSNKVTEKGKDVELRCDPISGHTALYWYRQSLGQGLEFLIYFQGNSAPDKSGLPSDRFSAERTGGSVSTLTIQRTQQEDSAVYLCASSLGGDRIDTEAFFGQGTRLTVV.